This T cell receptor beta chain is from a study of T cell responses to AZD1222 COVID-19 vaccine. Study conclusions and caveats: Donors were largely white British and mainly female; clonal diversity was possibly underestimated. Elevations in Spike-specific TCR breadth and depth followed administration of two AZD1222 doses. Within unmutated variant regions lay the reported targets of nearly half of spike-specific TCRs.

In the case of this clone: Its antigen is unknown.

Germline V gene data show CDR1 as SGHRS and CDR2 as YFSETQ. Between the trimmed V and J ends, which lost 1 base and 7 bases, there was a span of 11 bases. The CDR3 sequence is 14 residues long. Measured with immunoSEQ multiplex PCR; TCRdb has only the in-frame clones, and not every one. The sample lists more than 150,000 clones; around 94% were seen once. The genes are TRBV5-1 and TRBJ2-2; the D gene is possibly TRBD2 (5 bases). The sample in question was peripheral blood, obtained on day 0 of AZD1222 vaccination. The receptor's source is an adult in good health. The DNA for the CDR3 is TGCGCCAGCAGCTTGTCGGGGATCGACGGGGAGCTGTTTTTT. This gives the protein CASSLSGIDGELFF.